The clone carrying this T cell receptor beta chain was picked up many times. As yet, its antigen is unknown. The sample belongs to a study of early T cells in non-severe SARS-CoV-2 infection. On the study more broadly: Bulk RNA taken from unsorted whole blood was sequenced, leaving chains unpaired. Study-level results: Comparison of clonotypes with VDJdb favored anti-spike CD8 responses while missing private and CD4 specificities.

Individual cDNA molecules received unique molecular identifiers. TCRdb recomputed calls from the 5' RACE reads with MiXCR, one row per CDR3 protein. The sample consists of approximately 98,000 distinct CDR3 sequences, about 12% of them appearing once. Germline V gives CDR1 DFQATT, CDR2 SNEGSKA (reference sequence). With V trimmed by 3 bases and J by 4 bases, 3 bases remained unmatched. The CDR3 contains 14 residues. Sequenced material: whole blood. This TCR was recovered from an adult who was a healthcare worker with PCR-confirmed SARS-CoV-2 infection or an uninfected control (not recorded which). This sequence joins TRBV20-1 and TRBJ2-2; 9 bases fit TRBD2. The CDR3 nucleotides are TGCAGTGCTAGGGGACTAGCCGCCACCGGGGAGCTGTTTTTT. Amino acid sequence: CSARGLAATGELFF.